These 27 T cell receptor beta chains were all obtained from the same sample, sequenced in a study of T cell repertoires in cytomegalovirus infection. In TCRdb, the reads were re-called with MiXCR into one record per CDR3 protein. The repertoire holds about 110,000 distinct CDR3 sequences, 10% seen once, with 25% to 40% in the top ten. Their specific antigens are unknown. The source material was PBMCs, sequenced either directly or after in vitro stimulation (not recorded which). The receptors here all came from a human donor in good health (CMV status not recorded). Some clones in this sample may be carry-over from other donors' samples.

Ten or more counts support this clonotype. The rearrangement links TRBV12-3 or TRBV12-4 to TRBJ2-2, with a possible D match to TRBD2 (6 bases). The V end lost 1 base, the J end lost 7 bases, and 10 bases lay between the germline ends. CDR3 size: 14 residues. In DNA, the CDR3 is TGTGCCAGCAGTTTAGTCGCCGGGAGCGGGGAGCTGTTTTTT. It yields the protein CASSLVAGSGELFF.

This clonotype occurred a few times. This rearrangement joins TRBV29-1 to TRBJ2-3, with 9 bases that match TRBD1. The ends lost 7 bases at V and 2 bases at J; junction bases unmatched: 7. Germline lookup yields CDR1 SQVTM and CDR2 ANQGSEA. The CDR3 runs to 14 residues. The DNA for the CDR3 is TGCAGCGGGGGACAGGGCCCGTCCACAGATACGCAGTATTTT. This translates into CSGGQGPSTDTQYF.

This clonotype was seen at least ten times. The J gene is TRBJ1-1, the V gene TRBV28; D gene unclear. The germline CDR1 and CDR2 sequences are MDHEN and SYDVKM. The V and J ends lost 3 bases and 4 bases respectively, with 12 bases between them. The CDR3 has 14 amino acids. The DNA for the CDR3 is TGTGCCAGCAGTTTCGGTCTCGGTCGCACTGAAGCTTTCTTT. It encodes CASSFGLGRTEAFF.

This CDR3 reads CASSQDPGTSGRDYNEQFF. The CDR3 bases are TGTGCCAGCAGCCAAGATCCTGGGACTAGCGGGAGGGATTACAATGAGCAGTTCTTC. The V call is TRBV14, the J call TRBJ2-1, with 16 bases aligning to TRBD2. The CDR3 loop spans 19 amino acids. V gave up 0 bases and J gave up 4 bases; unmatched junction bases: 6. Germline-derived CDR1 and CDR2 are SGHDN and FVKESK.

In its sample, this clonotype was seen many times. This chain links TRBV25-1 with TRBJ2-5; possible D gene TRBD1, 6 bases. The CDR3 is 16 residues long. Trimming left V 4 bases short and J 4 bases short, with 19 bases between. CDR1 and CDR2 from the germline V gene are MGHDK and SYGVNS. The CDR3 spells CASSAHHSRGRETQYF. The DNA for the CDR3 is TGTGCCAGCAGTGCACACCACTCGAGGGGGAGAGAGACCCAGTACTTC.

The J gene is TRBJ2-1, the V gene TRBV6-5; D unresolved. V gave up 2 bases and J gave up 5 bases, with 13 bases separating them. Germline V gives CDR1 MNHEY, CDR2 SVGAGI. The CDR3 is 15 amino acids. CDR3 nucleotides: TGTGCCAGCAGTTACCGGACCTTAGGTAACAATGAGCAGTTCTTC. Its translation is CASSYRTLGNNEQFF.

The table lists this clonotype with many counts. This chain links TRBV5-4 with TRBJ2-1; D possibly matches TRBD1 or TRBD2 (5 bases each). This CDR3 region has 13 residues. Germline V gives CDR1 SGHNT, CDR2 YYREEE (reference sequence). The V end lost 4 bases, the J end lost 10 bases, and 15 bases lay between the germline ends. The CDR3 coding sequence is TGTGCCAGCAGCCTGGGGCCGGGGTACGAGCAGTTCTTC. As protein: CASSLGPGYEQFF.

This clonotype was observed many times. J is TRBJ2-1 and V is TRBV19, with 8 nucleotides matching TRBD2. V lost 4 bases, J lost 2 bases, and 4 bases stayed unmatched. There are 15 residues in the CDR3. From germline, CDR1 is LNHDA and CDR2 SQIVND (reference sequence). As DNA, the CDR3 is TGTGCCAGTAGTAGCGGGAGGCGCACCTACAATGAGCAGTTCTTC. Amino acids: CASSSGRRTYNEQFF.

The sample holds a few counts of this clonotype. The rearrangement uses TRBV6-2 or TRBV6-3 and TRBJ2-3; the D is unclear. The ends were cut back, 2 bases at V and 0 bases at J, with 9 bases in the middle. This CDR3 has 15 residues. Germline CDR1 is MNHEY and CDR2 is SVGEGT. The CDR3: CASSYGETSTDTQYF. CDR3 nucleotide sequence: TGTGCCAGCAGTTACGGGGAAACTAGCACAGATACGCAGTATTTT.

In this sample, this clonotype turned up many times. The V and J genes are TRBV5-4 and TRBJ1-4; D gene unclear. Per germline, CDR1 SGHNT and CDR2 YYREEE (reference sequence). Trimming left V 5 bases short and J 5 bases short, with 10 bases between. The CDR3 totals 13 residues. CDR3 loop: CASSLRGNEKLFF. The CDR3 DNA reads TGTGCCAGCAGTTTGAGAGGGAATGAAAAACTGTTTTTT.

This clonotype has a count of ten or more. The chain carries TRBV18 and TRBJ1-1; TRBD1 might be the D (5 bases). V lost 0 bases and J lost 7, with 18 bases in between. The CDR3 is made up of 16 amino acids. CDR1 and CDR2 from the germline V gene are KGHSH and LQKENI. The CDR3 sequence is CASSPPSQGHAGEAFF. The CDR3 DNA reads TGTGCCAGCTCACCACCCTCTCAGGGCCATGCGGGTGAAGCTTTCTTT.

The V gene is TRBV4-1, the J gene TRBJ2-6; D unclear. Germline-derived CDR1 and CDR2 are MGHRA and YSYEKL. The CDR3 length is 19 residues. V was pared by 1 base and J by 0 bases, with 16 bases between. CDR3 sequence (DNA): TGCGCCAGCAGCCAAGTTCGCCTTGCGGTGAGCTCTGGGGCCAACGTCCTGACTTTC. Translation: CASSQVRLAVSSGANVLTF.

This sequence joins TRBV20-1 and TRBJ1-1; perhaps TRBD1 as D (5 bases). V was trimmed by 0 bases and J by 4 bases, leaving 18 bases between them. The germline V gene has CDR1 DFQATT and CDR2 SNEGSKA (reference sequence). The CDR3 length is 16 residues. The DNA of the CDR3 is TGCAGTGCTAGAGATCCCATGACAGTCGACGGCACTGAAGCTTTCTTT. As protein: CSARDPMTVDGTEAFF.

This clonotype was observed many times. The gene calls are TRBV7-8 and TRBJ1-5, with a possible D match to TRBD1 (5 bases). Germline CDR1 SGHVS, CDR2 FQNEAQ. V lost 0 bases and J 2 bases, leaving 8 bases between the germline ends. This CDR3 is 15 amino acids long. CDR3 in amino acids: CASSLARGGNQPQHF. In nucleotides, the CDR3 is TGTGCCAGCAGCTTAGCAAGGGGAGGCAATCAGCCCCAGCATTTT.

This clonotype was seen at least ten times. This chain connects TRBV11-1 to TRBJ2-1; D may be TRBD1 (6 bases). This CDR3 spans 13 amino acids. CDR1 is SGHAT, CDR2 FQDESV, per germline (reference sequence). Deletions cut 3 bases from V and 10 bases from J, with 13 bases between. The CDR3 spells CASSFIQGSEQFF. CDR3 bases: TGTGCCAGCAGCTTCATACAGGGCTCCGAGCAGTTCTTC.

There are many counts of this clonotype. The CDR3 protein is CASSPGQGPEKLFF. In DNA form, the CDR3 reads TGTGCCAGCAGCCCAGGACAGGGGCCGGAAAAACTGTTTTTT. The chain links TRBV7-9 to TRBJ1-4; TRBD1 aligns across 9 bases. In germline, CDR1 is SEHNR, CDR2 FQNEAQ (reference sequence). Trimming took 5 bases from V and 8 from J; bases not matched to a gene: 6. This CDR3 comprises 14 residues.

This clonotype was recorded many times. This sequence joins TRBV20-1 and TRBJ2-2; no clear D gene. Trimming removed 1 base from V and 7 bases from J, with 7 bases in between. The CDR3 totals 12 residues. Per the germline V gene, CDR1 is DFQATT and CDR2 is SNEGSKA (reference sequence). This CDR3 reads CSARAPGGELFF. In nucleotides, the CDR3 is TGCAGTGCTAGAGCCCCGGGCGGGGAGCTGTTTTTT.

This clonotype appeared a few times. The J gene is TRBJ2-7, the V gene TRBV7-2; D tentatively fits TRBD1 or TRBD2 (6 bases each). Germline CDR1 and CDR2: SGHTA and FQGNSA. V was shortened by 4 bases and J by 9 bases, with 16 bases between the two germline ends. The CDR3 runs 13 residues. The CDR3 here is CASSSTSQGGQYV. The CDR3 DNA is TGTGCCAGCAGCTCCACTAGCCAAGGGGGGCAGTACGTC.

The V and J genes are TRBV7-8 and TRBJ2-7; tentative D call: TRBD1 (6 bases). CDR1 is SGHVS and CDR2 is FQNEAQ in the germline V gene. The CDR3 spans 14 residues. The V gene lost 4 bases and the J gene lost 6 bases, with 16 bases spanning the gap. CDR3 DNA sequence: TGTGCCAGCAGCTCCCAGGGGACCGGATCCGAGCAGTACGTC. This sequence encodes CASSSQGTGSEQYV.

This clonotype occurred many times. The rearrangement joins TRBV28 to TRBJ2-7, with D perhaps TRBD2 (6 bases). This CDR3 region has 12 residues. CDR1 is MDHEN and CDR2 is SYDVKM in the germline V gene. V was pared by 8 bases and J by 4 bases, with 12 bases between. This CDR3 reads CASGSTSYEQYF. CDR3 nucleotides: TGTGCCAGCGGTTCGACTAGTTACGAGCAGTACTTC.

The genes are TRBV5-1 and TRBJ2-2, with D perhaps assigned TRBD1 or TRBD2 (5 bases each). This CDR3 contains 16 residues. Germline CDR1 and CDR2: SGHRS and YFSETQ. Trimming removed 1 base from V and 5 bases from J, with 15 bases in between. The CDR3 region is CASSLLRGELTGELFF. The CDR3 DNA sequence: TGCGCCAGCAGCTTGTTAAGGGGAGAACTTACCGGGGAGCTGTTTTTT.

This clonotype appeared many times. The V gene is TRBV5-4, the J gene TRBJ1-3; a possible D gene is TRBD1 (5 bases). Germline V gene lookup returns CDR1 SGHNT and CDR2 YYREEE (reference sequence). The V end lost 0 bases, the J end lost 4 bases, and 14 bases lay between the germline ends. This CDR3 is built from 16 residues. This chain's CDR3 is CASSLASGGTGNTIYF. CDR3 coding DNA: TGTGCCAGCAGCTTGGCCTCCGGGGGGACCGGAAACACCATATATTTT.

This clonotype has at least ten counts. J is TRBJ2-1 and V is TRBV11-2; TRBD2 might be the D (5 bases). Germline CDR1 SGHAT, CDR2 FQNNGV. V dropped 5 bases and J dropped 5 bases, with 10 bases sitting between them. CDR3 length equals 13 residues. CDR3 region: CASSPRENNEQFF. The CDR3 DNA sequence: TGTGCCAGCAGCCCCCGGGAAAACAATGAGCAGTTCTTC. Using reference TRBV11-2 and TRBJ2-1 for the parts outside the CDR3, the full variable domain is EAGVAQSPRYKIIEKRQSVAFWCNPISGHATLYWYQQILGQGPKLLIQFQNNGVVDDSQLPKDRFSAERLKGVDSTLKIQPAKLEDSAVYLCASSPRENNEQFFGPGTRLTVL.

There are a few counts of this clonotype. The CDR3 sequence is CASSQEGPTGRGTDTQYF. The CDR3, as DNA: TGCGCCAGCAGCCAAGAGGGGCCTACAGGGAGGGGCACAGATACGCAGTATTTT. This sequence joins TRBV4-3 and TRBJ2-3; D possibly corresponds to TRBD2 (7 bases). The CDR3 has 18 residues. V gave up 0 bases and J gave up 1 base, with 17 bases separating them. Germline V CDR1 and CDR2: LGHNA, YSLEER.

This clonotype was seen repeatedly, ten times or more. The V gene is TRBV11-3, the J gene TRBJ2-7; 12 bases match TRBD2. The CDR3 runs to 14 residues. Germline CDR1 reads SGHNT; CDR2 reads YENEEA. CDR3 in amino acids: CASSWGTSGYERYV. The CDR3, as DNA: TGTGCCAGCAGCTGGGGGACTAGCGGGTACGAGCGGTACGTC.

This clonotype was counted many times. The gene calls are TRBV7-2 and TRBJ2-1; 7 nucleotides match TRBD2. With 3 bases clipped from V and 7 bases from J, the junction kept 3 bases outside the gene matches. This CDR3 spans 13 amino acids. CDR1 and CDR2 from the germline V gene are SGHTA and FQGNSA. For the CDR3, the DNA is TGTGCCAGCAGCTTGGCACTAGCGAATGAGCAGTTCTTC. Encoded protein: CASSLALANEQFF.

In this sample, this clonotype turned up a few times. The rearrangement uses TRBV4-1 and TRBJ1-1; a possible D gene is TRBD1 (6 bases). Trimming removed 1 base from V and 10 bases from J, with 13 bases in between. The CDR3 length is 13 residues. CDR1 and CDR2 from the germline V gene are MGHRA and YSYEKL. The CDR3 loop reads CASSQASGRGAFF. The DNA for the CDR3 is TGCGCCAGCAGCCAAGCGTCAGGCAGGGGAGCTTTCTTT.